The clone carrying this T cell receptor (beta chain) was recorded many times. No antigen is known for it. The time point denotes: persistent/refractory GD, antithyroid drugs over 5 years with positive TRAb. PBMC RNA was the source of the TCR library. Diagnoses of Graves' disease were made by American Thyroid Association guidelines. These data are taken from a study of regulatory T cells in long-lasting Graves disease. The wider study: To qualify as persistent, Graves' disease required over 5 years of antithyroid drugs with positive TSH receptor antibodies.

Regarding the study as a whole: There were preferences for TRBV28, TRBJ1-2 and TRBJ2-5 in persistent disease. Examination was confined to peripheral blood, excluding thyroid tissue.

Through Arm-PCR of CDR3 regions and iRepertoire HTBI primers, TCR beta libraries were built. TCRdb itself ran the multiplex PCR reads through MiXCR, one entry per CDR3 protein. The table has hundreds of thousands of distinct CDR3 sequences, about 20% seen once. The CDR3 runs to 16 residues. Per the germline V gene, CDR1 is MDHEN and CDR2 is SYDVKM. Trimming shortened V by 5 bases and J by 8 bases, and 23 bases separated the two germline ends. This chain links TRBV28 with TRBJ2-3, with a weak D call TRBD2 (5 bases). This receptor was obtained from a female donor with Graves disease. This specimen was peripheral blood mononuclear cells (PBMCs), taken when the disease was refractory, from a patient treated with antithyroid drugs. The CDR3 sequence: CASSPPGIAPFVTQYF. In DNA form, the CDR3 reads TGTGCCAGCAGTCCTCCGGGAATAGCCCCCTTTGTTACGCAGTATTTT.